The T cell receptor (beta chain) described here comes from a study of shared clonotypes between healthy human individuals. Deletions cut 4 bases from V and 9 bases from J, with 13 bases between. The CDR3 is 14 residues long. Germline CDR1 MDHEN, CDR2 SYDVKM. Naive CD8 cells lacked CD45RO and underwent positive selection for CCR7, leaving out terminally differentiated effector memory CD45RA+ cells. Only in-frame clones appear in the TCRdb table, and some are missing; sequencing was by immunoSEQ multiplex PCR. The data contain some 2.1 million clones, around 96% of them singletons. This clone was recorded only once.

The sample comprised naive CD8+ T cells sorted from blood. The TCR sequence derives from a man in his late teens or twenties in good health. J is TRBJ1-6 and V is TRBV28, with D uncertain. The CDR3 here is CASSSYLSGSPLHF. CDR3 bases: TGTGCCAGCAGTTCGTACCTCTCTGGTTCACCCCTCCACTTT.